Shown below are 11 T cell receptor beta chains from a single sample sequenced in a study of T cells in Graves' hyperthyroidism and ophthalmopathy. Amplified regions were TCR beta CDR3 sequences from RNA transcripts. RT-PCR in the first round (using the HTBI primer set) targeted the TCR CDR3. TCRdb re-called the multiplex PCR reads with MiXCR, one entry per CDR3 protein. This table holds around 420,000 distinct CDR3 sequences, approximately 15% found once. The sequenced material came from blood. The origin of the receptors is a woman in her late teens or twenties with Graves' hyperthyroidism.

This clonotype showed up many times. The chain recombines TRBV10-2 with TRBJ1-1; 11 nucleotides line up with TRBD1. Trimming removed 8 bases from V and 5 bases from J; junction bases left unmatched: 4. The CDR3 has 13 amino acids. Germline CDR1 WSHSY, CDR2 SAAADI. CDR3 in DNA: TGCGCCAGCTGGGACAGGGGGAGTACTGAAGCTTTCTTT. Amino acid sequence: CASWDRGSTEAFF.

This clonotype was found many times. The chain couples TRBV6-5 to TRBJ2-5; perhaps D is TRBD1 or TRBD2 (5 bases each). The V end was cut by 7 bases, the J end by 2 bases, with 14 bases between. Looked up from germline, CDR1 is MNHEY and CDR2 is SVGAGI. The CDR3 has 14 amino acids. CDR3 protein: CASTRGSLQETQYF. CDR3 in DNA: TGTGCCAGCACCCGGGGCAGCTTACAAGAGACCCAGTACTTC.

The V call is TRBV20-1, the J call TRBJ2-2, with TRBD2 matching 10 bases. The CDR3 runs 16 residues. Germline V CDR1 and CDR2: DFQATT, SNEGSKA (reference sequence). J was trimmed by 4 bases and V by 0 bases; bases with no gene match: 5. Here the CDR3 reads CSARDISGRATGELFF. The CDR3 DNA follows: TGCAGTGCTAGAGATATCAGCGGGAGGGCCACCGGGGAGCTGTTTTTT.

This clonotype was picked up many times. V and J are TRBV20-1 and TRBJ2-1; the match to TRBD2 covers 14 bases. V lost 0 bases to trimming and J lost 8 bases; unmatched junction nucleotides: 9. CDR1 is DFQATT, CDR2 SNEGSKA, per germline (reference sequence). The CDR3 contains 17 residues. CDR3 sequence: CSAREPWTSGRFDEQFF. CDR3 DNA: TGCAGTGCTAGAGAGCCCTGGACTAGCGGGAGGTTCGATGAGCAGTTCTTC.

There are many counts of this clonotype. The chain uses TRBV3-1 and TRBJ2-1; D is perhaps TRBD1 or TRBD2 (5 bases each). V was cut by 6 bases and J by 14 bases, with 20 bases left in between. CDR1 is LGHDT, CDR2 YNNKEL, per germline (reference sequence). This CDR3 is built from 13 residues. The CDR3 is CASSPTRGRPKFF. CDR3 nucleotides: TGTGCCAGCAGTCCAACGAGGGGACGCCCCAAGTTCTTC.

This clonotype was recorded many times. This chain uses TRBV7-2 with TRBJ1-1; D perhaps matches TRBD1 (6 bases). Germline CDR1 SGHTA, CDR2 FQGNSA. Between the trimmed V and J ends, which lost 1 base and 4 bases, there was a span of 19 bases. The CDR3 contains 17 residues. The DNA of the CDR3 is TGTGCCAGCAGCTTAGGGGCAGGGGCCACTTCTCCCACTGAAGCTTTCTTT. It codes for CASSLGAGATSPTEAFF. The full variable domain, completed using reference TRBV7-2 and TRBJ1-1, is GAGVSQSPSNKVTEKGKDVELRCDPISGHTALYWYRQSLGQGLEFLIYFQGNSAPDKSGLPSDRFSAERTGGSVSTLTIQRTQQEDSAVYLCASSLGAGATSPTEAFFGQGTRLTVV.

V and J are TRBV5-5 and TRBJ2-3; D is uncertain. Germline V CDR1 and CDR2: SGHKS, YYEKEE (reference sequence). The CDR3 extends over 14 amino acids. Trimming left V 0 bases short and J 2 bases short, with 7 bases between. CDR3 residues: CASSLVLVTDTQYF. The CDR3 nucleotides read TGTGCCAGCAGCTTGGTTCTAGTCACAGATACGCAGTATTTT.

This clonotype was seen ten or more times. The chain links TRBV7-9 to TRBJ2-7; D is unresolved. The CDR3 sequence is 12 residues long. Trimming stripped 6 bases from V and 6 bases from J, with 12 bases between. Germline V gene sequence: CDR1 SEHNR, CDR2 FQNEAQ (reference sequence). In DNA form, the CDR3 reads TGTGCCAGCAGTCCCGCGCACGGCGAGCAGTACTTC. This translates into CASSPAHGEQYF. Together with reference TRBV7-9 and TRBJ2-7, the CDR3 gives the full variable domain: DTGVSQNPRHKITKRGQNVTFRCDPISEHNRLYWYRQTLGQGPEFLTYFQNEAQLEKSRLLSDRFSAERPKGSFSTLEIQRTEQGDSAMYLCASSPAHGEQYFGPGTRLTVT.

This clonotype was counted at least ten times. The genes are TRBV4-1 and TRBJ2-3; D unresolved. Per the germline V gene, CDR1 is MGHRA and CDR2 is YSYEKL. Trimming took off 0 bases at V and 4 bases at J, with 5 bases between the two ends. The CDR3 spans 13 residues. The CDR3 DNA reads as TGCGCCAGCAGCCAAGATCGGCCAGATACGCAGTATTTT. Its protein is CASSQDRPDTQYF.

This clonotype showed up many times. The chain employs TRBV15 and TRBJ2-3; possible D gene TRBD2, 6 bases. CDR1 is LNHNV and CDR2 is YYDKDF in the germline V gene (reference sequence). The CDR3 covers 18 residues. V was trimmed by 0 bases and J by 4 bases, leaving 20 bases between them. This CDR3 is CATSRDIGTGAVPDTQYF. The CDR3 coding sequence is TGTGCCACCAGCAGAGATATCGGGACGGGAGCAGTCCCAGATACGCAGTATTTT.

This clonotype was detected ten times or more. The V call is TRBV7-8, the J call TRBJ2-1; D gene uncertain. The V gene lost 2 bases and the J gene lost 6 bases, with 5 bases spanning the gap. CDR1 and CDR2 from the germline V gene are SGHVS and FQNEAQ. The CDR3 has 12 amino acids. As DNA, the CDR3 is TGTGCCAGCAGCTTACAGAGCAATGAGCAGTTCTTC. Translating it yields CASSLQSNEQFF.